These T cell receptor beta chains were read from a single sample in a study of T cell responses to AZD1222 COVID-19 vaccine. Sequencing used immunoSEQ multiplex PCR; TCRdb keeps in-frame clones, though not all of them. The table includes tens of thousands of clones, around 85% detected once. This sample comprised peripheral blood, obtained 28 days after the second AZD1222 dose. Source of these receptors: an adult who received the AZD1222 COVID-19 vaccine. CDR3s include the opening cysteine and the closing phenylalanine or tryptophan. A D gene is named only where the DNA matches it firmly. Not all rows give a size; the values are once, few, many and, for expanded clones, a class.

D,V,J,size,DNA,CDR3
NA,TRBV15,TRBJ2-2,NA,TGTGCCACCAGCAGAGTTGGTAACACCGGGGAGCTGTTTTTT,CATSRVGNTGELFF
TRBD1,TRBV7-2,TRBJ1-4,NA,TGTGCCAGCAGCTTAGCGACCGGGACAGGTGAAAAACTGTTTTTT,CASSLATGTGEKLFF
NA,TRBV30,TRBJ2-7,NA,TGTGCCTGGAGTGTACCGGAACAGGGGAGGGACGAGCAGTACTTC,CAWSVPEQGRDEQYF
NA,TRBV5-1,TRBJ2-1,NA,TGCGCCAGCAGATCGACCCCGAGGTCCTCCTACAATGAGCAGTTCTTC,CASRSTPRSSYNEQFF
TRBD2,TRBV11-3,TRBJ2-1,NA,TGTGCCAGCAGCTCGAGCGGGGACAATGAGCAGTTCTTC,CASSSSGDNEQFF
NA,TRBV27,TRBJ2-1,NA,TGTGCCAGCAGTTTTATACCCTACAATGAGCAGTTCTTC,CASSFIPYNEQFF
NA,TRBV3-1/TRBV3-2,TRBJ2-3,NA,TGTGCCAGCAGCCAAGAGGAAGAGGAGCAAGATACGCAGTATTTT,CASSQEEEEQDTQYF
NA,TRBV2,TRBJ1-5,NA,TGTGCCAGCAGTGGTCAGAATAGCAATCAGCCCCAGCATTTT,CASSGQNSNQPQHF
NA,TRBV19,TRBJ1-1,NA,TGTGCCAGTAGTCCCGTAACAGAAAACACTGAAGCTTTCTTT,CASSPVTENTEAFF
TRBD1,TRBV6-2/TRBV6-3,TRBJ1-1,NA,TGTGCCAGCAGTCAAGCGACAGGGACGAACACTGAAGCTTTCTTT,CASSQATGTNTEAFF
NA,TRBV27,TRBJ2-7,NA,TGTGCCAGCAGTTTATCCACCGGGGGAGTACACGAGCAGTACTTC,CASSLSTGGVHEQYF
NA,TRBV10-3,TRBJ1-1,NA,TGTGCCATCATGGGGACGCGGACGGACACTGAAGCTTTCTTT,CAIMGTRTDTEAFF
TRBD1,TRBV6-5,TRBJ2-3,once,TGTGCCACTGACAGGGGGCGAATGTATACGCAGTATTTT,CATDRGRMYTQYF
TRBD2,TRBV5-4,TRBJ2-7,NA,TGTGCCAGCAGCGGACTAGCGGGACCCTCTGGCGAGCAGTACTTC,CASSGLAGPSGEQYF
TRBD1,TRBV3-1/TRBV3-2,TRBJ2-7,NA,TGTGCCAGCAGCGACAGGGTCAGCTACGAGCAGTACTTC,CASSDRVSYEQYF
TRBD2,TRBV20-1,TRBJ2-7,NA,TGCAGTGCTAGTCCTAGCGGGAGGTTCTACGAGCAGTACTTC,CSASPSGRFYEQYF
NA,TRBV7-9,TRBJ1-1,NA,TGTGCCAGCAGAGCGGACCTCGAAACTGAAGCTTTCTTT,CASRADLETEAFF
TRBD1,TRBV3-1/TRBV3-2,TRBJ1-5,large,TGTGCCAGCAGCCAGGGGGACAGAAAAACAGACCCAAGCAATCAGCCCCAGCATTTT,CASSQGDRKTDPSNQPQHF
NA,TRBV7-3,TRBJ2-5,NA,TGTGCCAGCAGCCAAGGAGGGTTGCAAGAGACCCAGTACTTC,CASSQGGLQETQYF
TRBD1,TRBV18,TRBJ1-2,NA,TGTGCCAGCTCACGTTTGACGGACAGGGGTATAGAGGGTGGCTACACCTTC,CASSRLTDRGIEGGYTF
NA,TRBV18,TRBJ1-6,NA,TGTGCCAGCTCGACCGGGACCCCAAAAAATTCACCCCTCCACTTT,CASSTGTPKNSPLHF
NA,TRBV19,TRBJ1-3,NA,TGTGCCAGTAGTGGCGTAGGTGCAGCTCGGAACACCATATATTTT,CASSGVGAARNTIYF
NA,TRBV7-2,TRBJ2-5,few,TGTGCCAGCAGCTTATTATCCGAGACCCAGTACTTC,CASSLLSETQYF
NA,TRBV7-2,TRBJ2-2,few,TGTGCCAGCAGCCCACTTGAAGGGAGCACCGGGGAGCTGTTTTTT,CASSPLEGSTGELFF
NA,TRBV28,TRBJ1-6,NA,TGTGCCAGCAGAAAAGGGGAAAGGAATTCACCCCTCCACTTT,CASRKGERNSPLHF
TRBD1,TRBV7-2,TRBJ1-5,NA,TGTGCCAGCAGCCCGGGACAGGGGAAGCCCCAGCATTTT,CASSPGQGKPQHF
NA,TRBV6-2/TRBV6-3,TRBJ2-7,few,TGTGCCAGCAGTTACAGCACCGAGCAGTACTTC,CASSYSTEQYF
TRBD1,TRBV7-3,TRBJ2-1,NA,TGTGCCAGCAGCTTGTGGGACAGGGTTGGTGAGCAGTTCTTC,CASSLWDRVGEQFF
TRBD2,TRBV7-2,TRBJ2-7,few,TGTGCCAGCAGCTTACTGGGACTAGCGGGAGGATCCTCCTACGAGCAGTACTTC,CASSLLGLAGGSSYEQYF
NA,TRBV5-6,TRBJ1-3,few,TGTGCCAGCAGCTTGGATCGGCCCCGCGCTGGAAACACCATATATTTT,CASSLDRPRAGNTIYF
NA,TRBV7-8,TRBJ2-3,NA,TGTGCCAGCAGCCCCCGGAGCGCAGATACGCAGTATTTT,CASSPRSADTQYF
NA,TRBV7-2,TRBJ2-1,NA,TGTGCCAGCAGCTCGACAGATAGCTCCTACAATGAGCAGTTCTTC,CASSSTDSSYNEQFF
TRBD1,TRBV7-2,TRBJ2-4,NA,TGTGCCAGCAGCCCTACCTTGACAGGGAACATTCAGTACTTC,CASSPTLTGNIQYF
NA,TRBV27,TRBJ2-5,NA,TGTGCCAGCAGTCCCCAGAAGTCCCAAGAGACCCAGTACTTC,CASSPQKSQETQYF
TRBD1,TRBV19,TRBJ1-2,NA,TGTGCCAGTAGTACCGGACAGGACCTATTCGGGGACAGCTACACCTTC,CASSTGQDLFGDSYTF
TRBD1,TRBV5-8,TRBJ2-7,NA,TGTGCCAGCAGCCCCGGGACAGGAAGTTTCCACGAGCAGTACTTC,CASSPGTGSFHEQYF
NA,TRBV30,TRBJ2-4,few,TGTGCCTGGACAGGGGTAGCCAAAAACATTCAGTACTTC,CAWTGVAKNIQYF
TRBD2,TRBV5-4,TRBJ2-7,NA,TGTGCCAGCAGCGGGGAGGGTAGAGAGCAGTACTTC,CASSGEGREQYF
NA,TRBV5-4,TRBJ2-3,NA,TGTGCCAGCAGCTTGGCGGGGGCAGATACGCAGTATTTT,CASSLAGADTQYF
NA,TRBV5-1,TRBJ1-6,NA,TGCGCCAGCAGCCTGCTGGAGGCGGGAAACTCACCCCTCCACTTT,CASSLLEAGNSPLHF
NA,TRBV2,TRBJ2-7,NA,TGTGCCAGCAGTGCAAGTACAGGACAGAGGCCCGAGCAGTACTTC,CASSASTGQRPEQYF
NA,TRBV5-1,TRBJ1-2,NA,TGCGCCAGCAGCTCCGGGGCCCCGGGCCAGAGGGTCTATGGCTACACCTTC,CASSSGAPGQRVYGYTF
TRBD2,TRBV20-1,TRBJ2-1,NA,TGCAGTGCTAGTTTGTACGTGACTAGCGGGTTCGATGAGCAGTTCTTC,CSASLYVTSGFDEQFF
NA,TRBV24-1,TRBJ2-5,once,TGTGCCACCGAGGGTACAGGAATCCTAGAGACCCAGTACTTC,CATEGTGILETQYF
NA,TRBV12-3/TRBV12-4,TRBJ2-7,NA,TGTGCCAGCAGTGCCAGGGTTTGGGAGCAGTACTTC,CASSARVWEQYF
TRBD2,TRBV5-1,TRBJ2-7,NA,TGCGCCAGCAGCCCGGGACTAGCGCGCCCCTACGAGCAGTACTTC,CASSPGLARPYEQYF
NA,TRBV6-5,TRBJ1-1,NA,TGTGCCAGCTGGCGCCCGGGGGATAGAGGCACTGAAGCTTTCTTT,CASWRPGDRGTEAFF
NA,TRBV18,TRBJ1-1,NA,TGTGCCAGCTCACCACCAGGCAGTCGAAACACTGAAGCTTTCTTT,CASSPPGSRNTEAFF
NA,TRBV27,TRBJ2-1,NA,TGTGCCAGCAGTTTATACGCGAAGAGCTCCTACAATGAGCAGTTCTTC,CASSLYAKSSYNEQFF
NA,TRBV5-5,TRBJ1-5,NA,TGTGCCAGCAGCCCTGCCCCCGGGGACAGCAATCAGCCCCAGCATTTT,CASSPAPGDSNQPQHF
NA,TRBV25-1,TRBJ2-1,once,TGTGCCAGCACTTACTCAGGTACAGGATACAATGAGCAGTTCTTC,CASTYSGTGYNEQFF
NA,TRBV3-1/TRBV3-2,TRBJ1-1,once,TGTGCCAGCAGCCAAGTCGGGGGGAGGACTGAAGCTTTCTTT,CASSQVGGRTEAFF
TRBD1,TRBV28,TRBJ1-5,NA,TGTGCCAGCAGTCAACCCTGGACAGGGGAGAGTCAGCCCCAGCATTTT,CASSQPWTGESQPQHF
NA,TRBV7-3,TRBJ2-1,once,TGTGCCAGCAGCTTAACCGGGAGAGCCTACAATGAGCAGTTCTTC,CASSLTGRAYNEQFF
NA,TRBV9,TRBJ1-1,NA,TGTGCCAGCAGCGCCGACACAAGAAGTGAAGCTTTCTTT,CASSADTRSEAFF
TRBD1,TRBV5-1,TRBJ1-1,NA,TGCGCCAGCAGCAAAAACCGGGACAGGGGGCTAAGGGACACTGAAGCTTTCTTT,CASSKNRDRGLRDTEAFF
TRBD1,TRBV5-1,TRBJ2-7,NA,TGCGCCAGCAGCTCCGGGACAGGGGTCTCCTACGAGCAGTACTTC,CASSSGTGVSYEQYF
TRBD2,TRBV5-1,TRBJ2-1,NA,TGCGCCAGCAGAGAAGCGGGATTGGACAATGAGCAGTTCTTC,CASREAGLDNEQFF
NA,TRBV5-3,TRBJ1-1,once,TGTGCCAGAAGCCCAGGGGTTGATGCGTTGGAGGACACTGAAGCTTTCTTT,CARSPGVDALEDTEAFF